This entry concerns a single T cell receptor beta chain. Germline CDR1 SGHRS, CDR2 YFSETQ. Trimming removed 2 bases at V and 2 bases at J, with 11 bases between. The CDR3 has 15 amino acids. The sample is drawn from a study of Ad26.COV2.S vaccination and SARS-CoV-2 variants. The treatment was: around 19 received Ad26.COV2.S at low or high dose, single or two shots; roughly five received placebo; per-sample allocation not given. Collection of samples fell on day 63 after the first vaccine or placebo injection. Aged 18-55 years, donor was enrolled in Boston in the early 2020s. Generated by immunoSEQ multiplex PCR, the TCRdb table keeps only in-frame clones and is missing some. The table shows roughly 380,000 clones, with 70% to 90% occurring only once.

The V gene is TRBV5-1, the J gene TRBJ2-1; the D is unclear. The source was peripheral blood, collected in a trial of Ad26.COV2.S vaccine versus placebo. The TCR comes from a person aged 18 to 59 who received the Ad26.COV2.S COVID-19 vaccine or a placebo. DNA of the CDR3: TGCGCCAGCAGCTTAGAATCCCAGCCCTACAATGAGCAGTTCTTC. Its protein is CASSLESQPYNEQFF.